These 16 T cell receptor beta chains share one sample of origin, sequenced in a study of blood T cell repertoires in COVID-19. Here immunoSEQ multiplex PCR was the method, and the copy in TCRdb shows in-frame clones only, minus some. Of approximately 58,000 clones in the sample, roughly 84% were seen once. Material for sequencing was peripheral blood. The receptors stem from a man aged 35-49 years with active COVID-19.

This clone is a singleton in its sample. The sample holds other DNA sequences that translate to the same CDR3. The V and J genes are TRBV10-2 and TRBJ2-2, with 8 bases identical to TRBD2. With 11 bases clipped from V and 1 base from J, the junction kept 6 bases outside the gene matches. Germline V gene lookup returns CDR1 WSHSY and CDR2 SAAADI. CDR3 length: 14 amino acids. CDR3 amino acids: CALGGGLNTGELFF. CDR3 DNA: TGCGCCCTCGGGGGGGGGTTGAACACCGGGGAGCTGTTTTTT.

The chain is built from TRBV3-1 (or the pseudogene TRBV3-2) and TRBJ1-1; D might be TRBD1 (5 bases). Looked up from germline, CDR1 is LGHDT and CDR2 is YNNKEL (reference sequence). V was shortened by 0 bases and J by 4 bases, with 9 bases between the two germline ends. There are 14 residues in the CDR3. CDR3 DNA sequence: TGTGCCAGCAGCCAAGATTGGAGGGGCACTGAAGCTTTCTTT. Amino acid sequence: CASSQDWRGTEAFF.

The chain recombines TRBV4-1 with TRBJ1-3; no firm D call. CDR1 MGHRA and CDR2 YSYEKL come from the germline V gene. Between the trimmed V and J ends, which lost 0 bases and 0 bases, there was a span of 6 bases. This CDR3 is 15 amino acids long. The CDR3 nucleotides are TGCGCCAGCAGCCAAGAGCCCAGCTCTGGAAACACCATATATTTT. The encoded protein is CASSQEPSSGNTIYF.

The chain links TRBV25-1 to TRBJ2-5; 7 nucleotides match TRBD1. Per germline, CDR1 MGHDK and CDR2 SYGVNS. With V trimmed by 4 bases and J by 5 bases, 10 bases remained unmatched. This CDR3 region has 15 residues. CDR3 amino acids: CASSAATGLGETQYF. The CDR3 DNA reads as TGTGCCAGCAGTGCCGCGACAGGGCTTGGGGAGACCCAGTACTTC. Full variable domain (remainder filled in from reference TRBV25-1 and TRBJ2-5): EADIYQTPRYLVIGTGKKITLECSQTMGHDKMYWYQQDPGMELHLIHYSYGVNSTEKGDLSSESTVSRIRTEHFPLTLESARPSHTSQYLCASSAATGLGETQYFGPGTRLLVL.

The chain combines TRBV19 with TRBJ2-5; 8 bases line up with TRBD1. In germline, CDR1 is LNHDA, CDR2 SQIVND (reference sequence). The CDR3 is made up of 14 amino acids. V trimming: 0 bases; J trimming: 5 bases; junction bases outside the gene matches: 2. CDR3 loop: CASSIEDRAETQYF. DNA of the CDR3: TGTGCCAGTAGTATAGAGGACAGGGCGGAGACCCAGTACTTC.

This chain uses TRBV3-1 (or the pseudogene TRBV3-2) with TRBJ2-4; D remains ambiguous. The ends were cut back, 1 base at V and 5 bases at J, with 9 bases in the middle. Germline V gene lookup returns CDR1 LGHDT and CDR2 YNNKEL (reference sequence). The CDR3 totals 14 residues. CDR3 sequence: CASSQVGGQNIQYF. CDR3 in DNA: TGTGCCAGCAGCCAAGTAGGCGGCCAAAACATTCAGTACTTC.

V is TRBV29-1 and J is TRBJ2-1; the match to TRBD1 covers 7 bases. This CDR3 comprises 14 residues. Per germline, CDR1 SQVTM and CDR2 ANQGSEA. The ends lost 7 bases at V and 7 bases at J; junction bases unmatched: 13. The CDR3 coding sequence is TGCAGCGGGGGTAGGACAGGTTCCCGGAATGAGCAGTTCTTC. As protein: CSGGRTGSRNEQFF.

The chain couples TRBV7-9 to TRBJ2-2, with D unclear. Germline CDR1 reads SEHNR; CDR2 reads FQNEAQ (reference sequence). V was pared by 5 bases and J by 4 bases, with 8 bases between. This CDR3 contains 13 residues. The chain's CDR3 is CASSPPGTGELFF. The CDR3 DNA reads TGTGCCAGCAGCCCCCCAGGCACCGGGGAGCTGTTTTTT.

This sequence joins TRBV5-1 and TRBJ2-1; 11 bases are shared with TRBD2. The CDR3 sequence is 15 residues long. After removal of 4 bases from V and 3 bases from J, the junction contained 3 bases not matched to a gene. From germline, CDR1 is SGHRS and CDR2 YFSETQ. The CDR3 region has the DNA TGCGCCAGCAGCGAGACTAGCGGGAACTACAATGAGCAGTTCTTC. Translated, it gives CASSETSGNYNEQFF.

The table lists this clone with a few counts. This chain joins TRBV18 and TRBJ1-6; 7 bases are shared with TRBD1. Germline lookup yields CDR1 KGHSH and CDR2 LQKENI. The V segment lost 3 bases and the J segment 7 bases; nucleotides outside the gene matches: 6. The CDR3 length is 15 residues. Written as DNA, the CDR3 is TGTGCCAGCTCACCCCGAGGGACAGAGAATTCACCCCTCCACTTT. It specifies CASSPRGTENSPLHF.

This clone was recorded only once. This sequence joins TRBV11-3 and TRBJ2-5; 12 bases agree with TRBD2. CDR3 length: 16 amino acids. V was pared by 4 bases and J by 1 base, with 4 bases of the junction left unmatched. Looked up from germline, CDR1 is SGHNT and CDR2 is YENEEA. CDR3 DNA sequence: TGTGCCAGCAGCTCCGGACTAGCGGGATTCCAAGAGACCCAGTACTTC. This translates into CASSSGLAGFQETQYF.

The chain has TRBV18 and TRBJ1-2; D perhaps matches TRBD1 (5 bases). The germline V gene has CDR1 KGHSH and CDR2 LQKENI. With 2 bases removed from V and 2 bases from J, the gap between germline ends came to 18 bases. This CDR3 has 17 amino acids. CDR3 DNA sequence: TGTGCCAGCTCACCAAATATAAGGGGCGCCGGAAACTATGGCTACACCTTC. This codes for CASSPNIRGAGNYGYTF.

The V and J genes are TRBV14 and TRBJ2-3, with D tentatively TRBD2 (7 bases). V lost 4 bases and J lost 2, with 10 bases in between. This CDR3 is 14 amino acids long. Looked up from germline, CDR1 is SGHDN and CDR2 is FVKESK. CDR3 loop: CASSLGGLTDTQYF. The CDR3 DNA follows: TGTGCCAGCAGCCTGGGGGGGCTCACAGATACGCAGTATTTT.

This clone was recorded a few times. The rearrangement joins TRBV7-2 to TRBJ1-6, with TRBD1 as a possible D gene (5 bases). Trimming took 0 bases from V and 7 from J, leaving 10 bases between them. The CDR3 totals 15 residues. CDR1 is SGHTA, CDR2 FQGNSA, per germline. In nucleotides, the CDR3 is TGTGCCAGCAGCTTAGCGGGGCCCCCGAATTCACCCCTCCACTTT. Translating it yields CASSLAGPPNSPLHF.

The V gene is TRBV27, the J gene TRBJ1-1, with 7 bases matching TRBD1. Germline V gives CDR1 MNHEY, CDR2 SMNVEV (reference sequence). Germline trimming cut 6 bases from V and 3 bases from J; bases unmatched to any gene: 10. The CDR3 is made up of 15 amino acids. The CDR3 region has the DNA TGTGCCAGCAGCCTAGGGGGCGCTGGGGACACTGAAGCTTTCTTT. Translation: CASSLGGAGDTEAFF.

Regarding this clone: Other DNA sequences in this sample translate to the same CDR3. This sequence joins TRBV7-6 and TRBJ2-5; 8 nucleotides agree with TRBD2. The CDR3 is 17 residues long. Germline-derived CDR1 and CDR2 are SGHVS and FNYEAQ. Trimming at V came to 0 bases and at J to 1 base, leaving 7 bases not matched to a gene. CDR3 sequence (DNA): TGTGCCAGCAGCTTAGCCGGGGGGGGTCGGGCCCAAGAGACCCAGTACTTC. It translates to CASSLAGGGRAQETQYF.